This TCR beta chain was identified during a study of shared clonotypes between healthy human individuals. Study-level results: Clonotype sharing across a few donors was observed for roughly 5% of naive CD4 clonotypes.

On this clone itself: Its antigen is currently unknown.

All donors qualified as healthy HIV-negative adults and had experienced no recent acute infections or vaccinations. TCRdb's table, derived via immunoSEQ multiplex PCR, lists solely in-frame clones and lacks some. The sample consists of a few million clones, approximately 93% of them appearing once. The receptor was derived from a man between 18 and 29 years old in good health. Some clones in this sample may be carry-over from other donors' samples. Input material: naive CD4+ T cells from PBMCs. The subset denotes: CD45RA+ positively selected.

The CDR3 is CASSMGGRNTEAFF. CDR3 bases: TGTGCCAGTAGTATGGGGGGCAGGAACACTGAAGCTTTCTTT. The rearrangement uses TRBV19 and TRBJ1-1, with a tentative D call TRBD1 (6 bases). Trimming removed 3 bases from V and 1 base from J, with 9 bases in between. The CDR3 consists of 14 residues. Germline V lookup: CDR1 LNHDA, CDR2 SQIVND (reference sequence). The whole variable domain, remainder taken from reference TRBV19 and TRBJ1-1, is DGGITQSPKYLFRKEGQNVTLSCEQNLNHDAMYWYRQDPGQGLRLIYYSQIVNDFQKGDIAEGYSVSREKKESFPLTVTSAQKNPTAFYLCASSMGGRNTEAFFGQGTRLTVV.